The present T cell receptor (beta chain) was sequenced within a study of blood T cells in healthy people across ages. A J-beta primer mix and a sample-barcoded 5' primer were used in a second PCR of about 7 to 12 cycles. TCRdb analysed the 5' RACE reads with MiXCR anew, one entry per CDR3 protein. The sample holds about 1.7 million distinct CDR3 sequences, roughly 27% seen once. Germline V gene data show CDR1 as MGHDK and CDR2 as SYGVNS. Trimming took off 1 base at V and 2 bases at J, with 11 bases between the two ends. This CDR3 spans 15 amino acids. The gene calls are TRBV25-1 and TRBJ1-2; D is possibly TRBD1 (5 bases). The sample comprised blood. The TCR sequence derives from a woman under 40 in good health. This CDR3 is CASSESGTINYGYTF. The CDR3 nucleotides are TGTGCCAGCAGTGAATCAGGGACTATCAACTATGGCTACACCTTC.